This record concerns one TCR beta chain sequence. The target antigen is unknown. CDR3 size: 17 residues. The germline CDR1 and CDR2 sequences are LGHNA and YNFKEQ. V lost 2 bases, J lost 3 bases, and 19 bases lay in between. The sample is drawn from a study of cytotoxic CD8 clonotypes in ibrutinib-treated CLL. TCR beta libraries used approximately 2 micrograms of genomic DNA from cryopreserved PBMCs. Whole-study results and caveats: In sustained-remission versus progressing patients, sampling times differed. Higher clonality was seen at ibrutinib response and a return toward baseline at progression.

Measured with immunoSEQ multiplex PCR; TCRdb has only the in-frame clones, and not every one. The data contain over 150,000 clones, about two thirds of them singletons. Sequencing was performed on PBMCs, taken after 24 months of ibrutinib treatment. The sequence derives from a human donor with chronic lymphocytic leukemia. The V gene is TRBV4-2, the J gene TRBJ2-5; D is possibly TRBD1 or TRBD2 (7 bases each). This CDR3 reads CASSQTPDREGKETQYF. CDR3 DNA: TGTGCCAGCAGCCAAACCCCCGACAGGGAGGGGAAAGAGACCCAGTACTTC.